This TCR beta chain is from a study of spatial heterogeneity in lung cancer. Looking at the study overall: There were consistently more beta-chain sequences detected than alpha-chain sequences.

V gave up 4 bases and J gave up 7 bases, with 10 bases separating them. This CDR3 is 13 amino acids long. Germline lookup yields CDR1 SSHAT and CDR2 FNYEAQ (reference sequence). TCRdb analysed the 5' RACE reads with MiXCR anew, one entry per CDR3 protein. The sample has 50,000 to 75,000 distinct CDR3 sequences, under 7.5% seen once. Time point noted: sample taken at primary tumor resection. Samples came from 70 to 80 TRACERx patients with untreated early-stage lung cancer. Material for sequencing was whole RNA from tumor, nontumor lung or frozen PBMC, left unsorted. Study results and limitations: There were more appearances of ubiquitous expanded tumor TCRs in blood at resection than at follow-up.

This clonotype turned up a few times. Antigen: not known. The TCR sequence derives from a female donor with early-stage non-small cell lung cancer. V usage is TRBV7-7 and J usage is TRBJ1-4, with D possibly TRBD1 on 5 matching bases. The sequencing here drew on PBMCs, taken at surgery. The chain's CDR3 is CASSSGDGEKLFF. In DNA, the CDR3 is TGTGCCAGCAGCTCCGGGGACGGTGAAAAACTGTTTTTT.